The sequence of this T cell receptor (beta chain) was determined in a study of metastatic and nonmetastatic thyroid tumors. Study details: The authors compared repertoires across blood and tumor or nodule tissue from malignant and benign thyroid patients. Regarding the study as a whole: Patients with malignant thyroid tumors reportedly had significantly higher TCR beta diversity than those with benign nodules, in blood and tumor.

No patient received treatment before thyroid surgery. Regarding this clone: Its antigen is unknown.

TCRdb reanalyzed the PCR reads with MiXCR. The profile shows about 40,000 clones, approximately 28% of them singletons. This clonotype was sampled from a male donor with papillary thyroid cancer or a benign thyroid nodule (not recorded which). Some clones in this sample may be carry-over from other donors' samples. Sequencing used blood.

CDR3 coding DNA: TGTGCCAGCAGCGTGGCGGTTTGGGGAGAGACCCAGTACTTC. Translating gives CASSVAVWGETQYF. J is TRBJ2-5 and V is TRBV11-2; the D is unclear. V shed 5 bases and J shed 4 bases, with 14 bases lying between them. This CDR3 region has 14 residues. CDR1 is SGHAT and CDR2 is FQNNGV in the germline V gene.